This T cell receptor (beta chain) derives from a study of CD8 T cells in ankylosing spondylitis. The study's findings and limits: Seemingly characteristic of ankylosing spondylitis blood was a TCR beta motif consisting of about 8 highly homologous variants. Disease-linked clones reportedly showed significant enrichment in matched ankylosing spondylitis synovial fluid. A CD8+ phenotype characterized the disease-linked clones, which were relatively rare in peripheral blood.

Each TCR beta library was made by quantitative 5'-RACE that incorporated molecular barcodes. Each CDR3 protein gets one entry after TCRdb re-called the 5' RACE reads with MiXCR. The data contain around 480,000 distinct CDR3 sequences, 17% of them seen just once; the ten biggest clones take up approximately 1%. CDR1 and CDR2 from the germline V gene are SGHRS and YFSETQ. The V gene lost 3 bases and the J gene lost 1 base, with 10 bases spanning the gap. The CDR3 sequence is 14 residues long. A note on this clonotype: What it binds is unknown.

Input material: blood, either unsorted or a sorted T cell fraction (not recorded which). This clonotype was obtained from a male donor with ankylosing spondylitis. The chain combines TRBV5-1 with TRBJ1-1; D call uncertain. The CDR3 region is CASSWSLANTEAFF. CDR3 bases: TGCGCCAGCAGCTGGTCCTTGGCGAACACTGAAGCTTTCTTT.